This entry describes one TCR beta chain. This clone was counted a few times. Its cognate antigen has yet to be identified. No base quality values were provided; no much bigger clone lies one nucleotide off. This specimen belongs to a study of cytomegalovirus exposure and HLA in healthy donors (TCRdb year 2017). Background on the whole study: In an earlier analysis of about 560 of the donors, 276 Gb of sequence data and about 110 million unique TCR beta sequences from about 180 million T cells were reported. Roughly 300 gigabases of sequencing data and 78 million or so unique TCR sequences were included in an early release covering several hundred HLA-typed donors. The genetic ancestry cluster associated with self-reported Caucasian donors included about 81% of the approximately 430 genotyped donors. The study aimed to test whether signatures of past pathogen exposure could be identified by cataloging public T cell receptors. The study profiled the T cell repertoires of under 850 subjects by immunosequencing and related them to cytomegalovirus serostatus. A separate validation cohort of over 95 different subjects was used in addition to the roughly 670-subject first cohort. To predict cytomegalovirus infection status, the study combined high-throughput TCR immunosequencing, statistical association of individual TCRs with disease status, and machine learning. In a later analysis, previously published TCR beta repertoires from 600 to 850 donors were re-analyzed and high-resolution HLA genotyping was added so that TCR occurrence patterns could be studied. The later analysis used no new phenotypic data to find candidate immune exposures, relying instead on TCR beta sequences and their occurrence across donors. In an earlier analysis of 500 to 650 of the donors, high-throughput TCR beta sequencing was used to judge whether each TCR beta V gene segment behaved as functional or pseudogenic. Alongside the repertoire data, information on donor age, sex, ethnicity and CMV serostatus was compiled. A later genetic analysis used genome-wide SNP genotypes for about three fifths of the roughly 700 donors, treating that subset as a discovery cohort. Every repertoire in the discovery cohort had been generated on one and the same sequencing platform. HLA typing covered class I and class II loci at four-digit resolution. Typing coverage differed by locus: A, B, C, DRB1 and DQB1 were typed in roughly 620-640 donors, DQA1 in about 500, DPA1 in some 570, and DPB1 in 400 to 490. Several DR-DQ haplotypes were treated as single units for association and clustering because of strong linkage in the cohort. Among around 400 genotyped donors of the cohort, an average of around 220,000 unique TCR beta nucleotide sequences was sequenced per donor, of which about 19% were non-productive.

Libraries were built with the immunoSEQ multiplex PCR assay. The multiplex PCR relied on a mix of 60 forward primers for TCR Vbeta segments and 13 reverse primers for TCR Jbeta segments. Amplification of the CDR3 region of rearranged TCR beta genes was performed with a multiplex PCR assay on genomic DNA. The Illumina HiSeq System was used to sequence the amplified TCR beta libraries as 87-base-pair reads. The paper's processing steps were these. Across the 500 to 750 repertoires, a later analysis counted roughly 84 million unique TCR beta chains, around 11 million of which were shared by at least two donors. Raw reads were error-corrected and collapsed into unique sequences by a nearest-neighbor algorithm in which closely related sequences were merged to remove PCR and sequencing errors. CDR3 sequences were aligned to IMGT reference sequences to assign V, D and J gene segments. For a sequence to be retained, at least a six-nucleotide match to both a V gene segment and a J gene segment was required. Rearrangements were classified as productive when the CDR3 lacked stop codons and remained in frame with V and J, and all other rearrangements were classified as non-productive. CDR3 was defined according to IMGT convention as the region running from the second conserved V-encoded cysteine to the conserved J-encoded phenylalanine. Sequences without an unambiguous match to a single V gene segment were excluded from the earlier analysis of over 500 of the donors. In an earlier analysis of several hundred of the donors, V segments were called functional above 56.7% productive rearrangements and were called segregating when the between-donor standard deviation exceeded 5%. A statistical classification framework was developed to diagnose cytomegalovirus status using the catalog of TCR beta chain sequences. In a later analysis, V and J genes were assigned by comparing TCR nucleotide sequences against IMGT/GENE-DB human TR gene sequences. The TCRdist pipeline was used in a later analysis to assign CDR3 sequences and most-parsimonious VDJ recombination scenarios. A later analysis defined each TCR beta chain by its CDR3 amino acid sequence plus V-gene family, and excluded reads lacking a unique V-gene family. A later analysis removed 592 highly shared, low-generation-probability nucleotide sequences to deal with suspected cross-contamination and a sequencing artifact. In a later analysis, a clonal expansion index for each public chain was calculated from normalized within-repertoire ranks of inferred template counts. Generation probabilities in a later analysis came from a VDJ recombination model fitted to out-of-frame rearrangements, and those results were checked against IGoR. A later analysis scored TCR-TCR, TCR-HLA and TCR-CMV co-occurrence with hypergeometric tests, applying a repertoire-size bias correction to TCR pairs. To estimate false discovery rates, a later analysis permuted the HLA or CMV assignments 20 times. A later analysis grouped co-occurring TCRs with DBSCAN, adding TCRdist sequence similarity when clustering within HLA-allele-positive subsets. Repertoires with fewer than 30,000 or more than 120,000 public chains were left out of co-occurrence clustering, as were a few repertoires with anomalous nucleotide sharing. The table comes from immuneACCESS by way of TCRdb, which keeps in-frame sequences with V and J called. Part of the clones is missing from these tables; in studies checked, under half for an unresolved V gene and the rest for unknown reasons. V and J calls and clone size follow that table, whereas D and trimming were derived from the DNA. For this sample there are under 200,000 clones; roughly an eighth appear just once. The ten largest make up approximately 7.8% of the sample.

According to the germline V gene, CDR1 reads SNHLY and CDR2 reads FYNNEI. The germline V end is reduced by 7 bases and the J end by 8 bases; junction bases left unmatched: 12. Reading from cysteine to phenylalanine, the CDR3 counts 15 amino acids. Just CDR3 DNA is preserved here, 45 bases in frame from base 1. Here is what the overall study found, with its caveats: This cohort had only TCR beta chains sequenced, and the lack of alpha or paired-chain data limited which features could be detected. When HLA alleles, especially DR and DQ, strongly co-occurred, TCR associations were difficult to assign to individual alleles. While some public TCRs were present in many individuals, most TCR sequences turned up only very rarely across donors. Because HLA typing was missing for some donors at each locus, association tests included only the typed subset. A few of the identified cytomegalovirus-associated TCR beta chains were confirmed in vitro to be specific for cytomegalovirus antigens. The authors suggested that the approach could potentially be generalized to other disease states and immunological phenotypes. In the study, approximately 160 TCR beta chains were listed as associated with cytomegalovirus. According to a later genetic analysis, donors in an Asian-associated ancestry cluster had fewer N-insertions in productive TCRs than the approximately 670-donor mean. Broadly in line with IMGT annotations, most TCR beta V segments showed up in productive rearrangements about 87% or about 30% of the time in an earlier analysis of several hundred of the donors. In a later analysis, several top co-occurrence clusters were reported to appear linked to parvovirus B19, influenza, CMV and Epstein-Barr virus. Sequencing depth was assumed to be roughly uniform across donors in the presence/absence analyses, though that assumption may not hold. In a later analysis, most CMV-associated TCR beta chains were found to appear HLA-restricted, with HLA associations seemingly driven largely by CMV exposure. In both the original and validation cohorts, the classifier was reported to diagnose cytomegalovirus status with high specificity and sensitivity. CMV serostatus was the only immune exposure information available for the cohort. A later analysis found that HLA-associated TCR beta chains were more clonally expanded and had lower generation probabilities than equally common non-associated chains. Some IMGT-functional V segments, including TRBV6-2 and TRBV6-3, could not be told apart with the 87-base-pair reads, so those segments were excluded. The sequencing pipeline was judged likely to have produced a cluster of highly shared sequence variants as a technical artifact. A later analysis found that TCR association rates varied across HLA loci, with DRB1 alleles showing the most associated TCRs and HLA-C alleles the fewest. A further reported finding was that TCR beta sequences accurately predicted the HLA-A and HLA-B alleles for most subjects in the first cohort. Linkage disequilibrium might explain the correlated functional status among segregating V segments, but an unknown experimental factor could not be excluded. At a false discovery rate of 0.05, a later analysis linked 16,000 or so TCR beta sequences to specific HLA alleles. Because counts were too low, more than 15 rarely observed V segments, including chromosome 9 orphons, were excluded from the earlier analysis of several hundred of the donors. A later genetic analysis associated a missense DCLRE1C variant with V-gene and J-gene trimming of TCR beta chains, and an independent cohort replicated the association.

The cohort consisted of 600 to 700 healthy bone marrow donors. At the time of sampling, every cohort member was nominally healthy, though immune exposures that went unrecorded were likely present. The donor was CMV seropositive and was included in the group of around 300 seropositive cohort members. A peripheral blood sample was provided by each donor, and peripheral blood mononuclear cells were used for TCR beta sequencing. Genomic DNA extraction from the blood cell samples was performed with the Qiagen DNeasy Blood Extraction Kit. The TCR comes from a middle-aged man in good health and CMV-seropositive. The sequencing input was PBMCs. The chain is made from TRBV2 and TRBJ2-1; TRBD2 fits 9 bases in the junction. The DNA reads TGTGCCAGCAAGAATCGCGGGGGGGCTTTGGATGAGCAGTTCTTC. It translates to CASKNRGGALDEQFF. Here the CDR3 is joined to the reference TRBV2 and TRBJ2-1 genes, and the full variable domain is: EPEVTQTPSHQVTQMGQEVILRCVPISNHLYFYWYRQILGQKVEFLVSFYNNEISEKSEIFDDQFSVERPDGSNFTLKIRSTKLEDSAMYFCASKNRGGALDEQFFGPGTRLTVL.